This T cell receptor beta chain was captured by sequencing in a study of CD8 T cells in ankylosing spondylitis. This clonotype was found many times. One entry per CDR3 protein results from TCRdb running MiXCR on the 5' RACE reads. The sample contains tens of thousands of distinct CDR3 sequences, 7.2% of which appear only once. This CDR3 comprises 13 residues. Trimming took 4 bases from V and 1 from J, leaving 8 bases between them. Per the germline V gene, CDR1 is MNHEY and CDR2 is SMNVEV (reference sequence). The chain couples TRBV27 to TRBJ2-7, with TRBD2 as a possible D gene (6 bases). The sequencing input was blood, either unsorted or a sorted T cell fraction (not recorded which). The TCR was taken from a male donor with ankylosing spondylitis or in good health (not recorded which). CDR3 sequence: CASSWGVSYEQYF. CDR3 in DNA: TGTGCCAGCAGTTGGGGGGTTTCCTACGAGCAGTACTTC.